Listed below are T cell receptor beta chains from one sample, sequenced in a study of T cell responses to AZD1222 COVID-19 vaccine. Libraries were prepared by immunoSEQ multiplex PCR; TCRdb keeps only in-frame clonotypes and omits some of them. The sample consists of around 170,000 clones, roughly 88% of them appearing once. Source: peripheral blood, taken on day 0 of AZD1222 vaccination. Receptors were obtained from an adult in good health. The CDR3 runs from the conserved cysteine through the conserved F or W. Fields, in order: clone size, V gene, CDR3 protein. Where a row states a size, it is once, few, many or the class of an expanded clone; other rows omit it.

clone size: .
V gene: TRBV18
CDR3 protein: CASSPRTSGGAFVYEQYF

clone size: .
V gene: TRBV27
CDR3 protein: CASSLRVGEKLFF

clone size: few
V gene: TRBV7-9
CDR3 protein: CASSLERSRGGYTF

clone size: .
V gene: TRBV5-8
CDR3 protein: CASSLNPDRGSPQHF

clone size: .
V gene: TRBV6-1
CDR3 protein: CASSETGYTDTQYF

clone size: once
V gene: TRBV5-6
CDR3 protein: CASSFFKETQYF

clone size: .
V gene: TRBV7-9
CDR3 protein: CASSSTGLHEQYF

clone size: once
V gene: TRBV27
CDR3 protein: CASKLERGRDTEAFF

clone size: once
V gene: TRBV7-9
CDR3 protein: CASSSMTGSYEQYF

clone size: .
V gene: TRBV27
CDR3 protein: CASSLRYRIDQPQHF

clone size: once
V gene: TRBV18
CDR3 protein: CASSPIGQGAPADTQYF

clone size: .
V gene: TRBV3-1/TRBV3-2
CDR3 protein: CASSQRLAGPADTQYF

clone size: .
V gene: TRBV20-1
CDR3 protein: CSAPRPGYTF

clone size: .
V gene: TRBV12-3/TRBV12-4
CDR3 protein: CASRIGSNQPQHF

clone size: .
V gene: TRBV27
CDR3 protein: CASSSIGRANEQFF

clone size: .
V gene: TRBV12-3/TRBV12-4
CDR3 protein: CASSSGGFYGYTF

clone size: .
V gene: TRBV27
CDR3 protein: CASSTRDRAAGELFF

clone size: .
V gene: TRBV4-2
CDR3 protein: CASSQDLGFNYGYTF

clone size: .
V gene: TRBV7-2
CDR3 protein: CASSPETGNYGYTF

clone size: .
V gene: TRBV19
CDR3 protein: CASRKTGEGWNQPQHF

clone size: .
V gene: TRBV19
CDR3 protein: CATQDRTNTGELFF

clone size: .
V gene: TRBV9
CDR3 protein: CASSVVSGDADTQYF

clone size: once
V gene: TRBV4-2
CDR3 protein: CASSQVSGGASSTDTQYF

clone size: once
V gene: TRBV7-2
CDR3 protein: CASSLEVHNEKLFF

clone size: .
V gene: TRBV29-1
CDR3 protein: CSAMRQGGNTIYF

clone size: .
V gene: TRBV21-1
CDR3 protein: CASSNSGLAGGQAGELFF